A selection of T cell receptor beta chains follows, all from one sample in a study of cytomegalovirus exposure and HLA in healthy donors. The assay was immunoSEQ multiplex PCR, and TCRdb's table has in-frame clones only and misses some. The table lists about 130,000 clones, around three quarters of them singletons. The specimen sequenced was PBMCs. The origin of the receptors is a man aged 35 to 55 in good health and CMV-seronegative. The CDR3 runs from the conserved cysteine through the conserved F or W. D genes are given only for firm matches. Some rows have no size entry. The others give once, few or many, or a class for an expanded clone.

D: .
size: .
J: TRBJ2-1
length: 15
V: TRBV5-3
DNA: TGTGCCAGAAGCCTAAACAGGGTCTCCTACAATGAGCAGTTCTTC
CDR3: CARSLNRVSYNEQFF

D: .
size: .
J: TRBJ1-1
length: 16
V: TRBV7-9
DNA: TGTGCCAGCAGCTCGTGGGGGCGCGATGGGACCCCTGAAGCTTTCTTT
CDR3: CASSSWGRDGTPEAFF

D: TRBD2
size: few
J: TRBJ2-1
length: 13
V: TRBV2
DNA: TGTGCCCGCCGACTAGCGGGGGACAATGAGCAGTTCTTC
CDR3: CARRLAGDNEQFF

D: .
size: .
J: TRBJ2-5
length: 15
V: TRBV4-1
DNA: TGCGCCAGCAGCGGAGGGAAAGGGATAAGAGACTCCCAGTACTTC
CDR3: CASSGGKGIRDSQYF

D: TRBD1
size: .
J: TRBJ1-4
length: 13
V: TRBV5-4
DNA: TGTGCCAGCAGACGCGGACAGGGGGAAAAACTGTTTTTT
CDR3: CASRRGQGEKLFF

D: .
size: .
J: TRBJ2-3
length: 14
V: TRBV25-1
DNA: TGTGCCAGCAGTGAATCCCACACCGGGGATAAGAAGTATTTT
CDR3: CASSESHTGDKKYF

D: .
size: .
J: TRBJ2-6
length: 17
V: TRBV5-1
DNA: TGCGCCAGCAGCTTGTTGGCCGAAAGCTCTGGGGCCAACGTCCTGACTTTC
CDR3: CASSLLAESSGANVLTF

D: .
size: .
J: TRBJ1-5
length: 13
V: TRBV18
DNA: TGTGCCAGCGCCCTAGGGGGCAATCAGCCCCAGCATTTT
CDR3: CASALGGNQPQHF

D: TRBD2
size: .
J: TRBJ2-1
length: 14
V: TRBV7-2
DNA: TGTGCCAGCAGCTTAGGAGCGGGAGGGTATGAGCAGTTCTTC
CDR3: CASSLGAGGYEQFF

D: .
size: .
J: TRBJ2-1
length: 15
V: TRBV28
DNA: TGTGCCAGCAGTTTTGGGACTCCGGGGGACAATGAGCAGTTCTTC
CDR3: CASSFGTPGDNEQFF

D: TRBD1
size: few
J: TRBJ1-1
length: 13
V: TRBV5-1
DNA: TGCGCCAGCACGACAGGGTCGAACACTGAAGCTTTCTTT
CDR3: CASTTGSNTEAFF

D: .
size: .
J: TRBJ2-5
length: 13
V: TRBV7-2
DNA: TGTGCCAGCAGCTTTGATAGACAAGAGACCCAGTACTTC
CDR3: CASSFDRQETQYF

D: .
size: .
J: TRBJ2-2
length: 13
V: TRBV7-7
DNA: TGTGCCAGCAGCCACACAGGGTCCGGGGAGCTGTTTTTT
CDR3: CASSHTGSGELFF

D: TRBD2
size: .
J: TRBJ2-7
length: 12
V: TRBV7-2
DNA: TGTGCCAGCAGCCCTAGCGGTTACGAGCAGTACTTC
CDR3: CASSPSGYEQYF

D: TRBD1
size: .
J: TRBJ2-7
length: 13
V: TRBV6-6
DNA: TGTGCCAGCAACGGACAGGGGGTTTACGAGCAGTACTTC
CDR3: CASNGQGVYEQYF

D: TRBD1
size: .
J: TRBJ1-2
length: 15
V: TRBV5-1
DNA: TGCGCCAGCAGCCCCGGGACAGGGGGCGATCATGGCTACACCTTC
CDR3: CASSPGTGGDHGYTF

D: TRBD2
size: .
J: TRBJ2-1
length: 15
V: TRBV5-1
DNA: TGCGCCAGCAGCGTGGGACTAGCGGGGTGGGATGAGCAGTTCTTC
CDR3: CASSVGLAGWDEQFF

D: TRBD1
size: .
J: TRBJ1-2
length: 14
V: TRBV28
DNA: TGTGCCAGCAGCCTCACAGGGGGCAGCTATGGCTACACCTTC
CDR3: CASSLTGGSYGYTF

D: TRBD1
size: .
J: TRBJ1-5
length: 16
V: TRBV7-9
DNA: TGTGCCAGCAGCCCAAGCGGACAGGGATTCAATCAGCCCCAGCATTTT
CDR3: CASSPSGQGFNQPQHF

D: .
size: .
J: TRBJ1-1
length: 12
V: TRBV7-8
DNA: TGTGCCAGCACCGGGGTGGATACTGAAGCTTTCTTT
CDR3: CASTGVDTEAFF

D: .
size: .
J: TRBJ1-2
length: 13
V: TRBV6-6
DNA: TGTGCCAGCAGTTACCGGCAGGAACATGGCTACACCTTC
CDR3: CASSYRQEHGYTF

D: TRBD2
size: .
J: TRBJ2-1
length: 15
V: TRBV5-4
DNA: TGTGCCAGCAGTTCCGGGACTAGCGGGAGCCATGAGCAGTTCTTC
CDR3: CASSSGTSGSHEQFF

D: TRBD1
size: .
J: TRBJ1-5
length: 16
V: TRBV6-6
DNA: TGTGCCAGCAGTTTCTTACCGACAGGGGGAGATCAGCCCCAGCATTTT
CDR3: CASSFLPTGGDQPQHF

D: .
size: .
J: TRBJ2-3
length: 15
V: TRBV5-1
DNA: TGCGCCAGCAGTCCCGGCAGGGGCGGCACAGATACGCAGTATTTT
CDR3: CASSPGRGGTDTQYF

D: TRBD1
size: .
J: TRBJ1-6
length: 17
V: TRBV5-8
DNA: TGTGCCAGCAGCATAGACAGGGGGCCGGCTTTAAATTCACCCCTCCACTTT
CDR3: CASSIDRGPALNSPLHF

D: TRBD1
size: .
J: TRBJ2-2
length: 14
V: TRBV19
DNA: TGTGCCAGTAGAGGGACAGGGAACACCGGGGAGCTGTTTTTT
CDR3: CASRGTGNTGELFF

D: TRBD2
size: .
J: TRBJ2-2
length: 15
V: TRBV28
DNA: TGTGCCAGCAGAGCGAGCGGGGGGAGCACCGGGGAGCTGTTTTTT
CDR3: CASRASGGSTGELFF

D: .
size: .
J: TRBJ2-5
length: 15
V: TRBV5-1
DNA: TGCGCCAGCAGCTTGGTATTAGCCCCCGGCGAGACCCAGTACTTC
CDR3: CASSLVLAPGETQYF

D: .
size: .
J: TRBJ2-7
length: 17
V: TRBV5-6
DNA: TGTGCCAGCAGCTTCCGGCTGACAGGTGTTGACTCCTACGAGCAGTACTTC
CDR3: CASSFRLTGVDSYEQYF

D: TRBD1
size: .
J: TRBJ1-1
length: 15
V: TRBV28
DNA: TGTGCCAGCAGTTTACACGGGACAGTGAACACTGAAGCTTTCTTT
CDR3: CASSLHGTVNTEAFF

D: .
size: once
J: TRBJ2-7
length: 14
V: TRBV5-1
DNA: TGCGCCAGCAGCTTCATGGGGCCCGACTACGAGCAGTACTTC
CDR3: CASSFMGPDYEQYF

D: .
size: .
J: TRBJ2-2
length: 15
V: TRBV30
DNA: TGTGCCTGGACCGTCGGCGAGGGGAACACCGGGGAGCTGTTTTTT
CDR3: CAWTVGEGNTGELFF

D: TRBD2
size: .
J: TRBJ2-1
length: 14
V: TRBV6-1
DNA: TGTGCCAGCACGGGACTAGCGGGAGGTGAAGAGCAGTTCTTC
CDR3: CASTGLAGGEEQFF

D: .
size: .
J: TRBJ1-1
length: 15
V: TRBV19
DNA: TGTGCCAGTAGTATTTCGAGTGTTGGTACCGTTGAAGCTTTCTTT
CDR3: CASSISSVGTVEAFF

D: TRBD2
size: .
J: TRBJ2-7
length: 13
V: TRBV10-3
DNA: TGTGCCATCGGGACTAGCAAAGGGTACGAGCAGTACTTC
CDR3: CAIGTSKGYEQYF

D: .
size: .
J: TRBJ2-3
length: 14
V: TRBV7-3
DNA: TGTGCCAGCAGCTTGGGCAGGGGGGCAGATACGCAGTATTTT
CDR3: CASSLGRGADTQYF